A selection of T cell receptor beta chains follows, all from one sample in a study of shared T cell receptors in the human thymus. The assay was immunoSEQ multiplex PCR, and TCRdb's table has in-frame clones only and misses some. Counted here are 500,000 to 750,000 clones, over 75% occurring once; the ten biggest clones make up about 0.01%. The sample was also reused in another study, on human thymus T cells.

The sample was thymocytes. The source of these receptors is a boy younger than two with a congenital heart defect. Both conserved end residues are part of each CDR3. Clone size appears in some rows only: once, few, many, or a class for an expanded clone.

TRBV27,TRBJ2-7,NA,CASSFVLAGDEQYF
TRBV28,TRBJ2-7,few,CASSPTGLYEQYF
TRBV7-4,TRBJ2-4,NA,CARSEEGNIQYF
TRBV15,NA,once,CATSREFVTGIYEQYF
TRBV7-7,TRBJ2-3,NA,CRGSGTHPRTDTQYF
TRBV5-6,TRBJ2-1,NA,CASSLWGQGAAYNEQFF
TRBV7-9,TRBJ2-3,NA,CASSFEAGALTDTQYF
TRBV7-9,TRBJ2-6,NA,CASRGQGTGANVLTF
TRBV5-4,TRBJ2-1,NA,CASSPRLERDSYNEQFF
TRBV27,TRBJ2-2,NA,CASSTRTSVGTGELFF
TRBV7-9,TRBJ2-7,NA,CASSLEGPRTHEQYF
TRBV7-2,TRBJ2-7,NA,CASSAGGRVGGSYEQYF
TRBV21-1,TRBJ1-1,NA,CASSRARPEAFF
TRBV19,TRBJ2-3,NA,CASSIVAAGGADTQYF